This record covers a single TCR beta chain. What this receptor recognizes is not known. No base quality values were provided; no much bigger clone lies one nucleotide off. The immunoSEQ Assay, a bias-controlled multiplex PCR, was used to amplify TCRbeta CDR3 regions from genomic DNA. From the authors' description of their analysis: Within the assay, amplification of reference gene primers was used to estimate how many nucleated cells each sample contained. Sequence reads were collapsed and filtered to measure the absolute abundance of every unique TCRbeta CDR3 rearrangement. For each sample, productive Simpson clonality was calculated as the square root of Simpson's diversity index over productive rearrangements. This is the immuneACCESS table as TCRdb keeps it, with only in-frame sequences that have V and J called. A part of the clones is gone; compared with another copy, unresolved V genes explain less than half, and the rest is unexplained. Clone size and V and J calls were adopted from that table, with D and trimming inferred from the DNA. The sample yields under 300,000 clones; just under 90% were counted once. In total, the top ten clones hold over 3.5% of the sample.

This sample was included in a study of blood T cell repertoires in COVID-19 (dated by TCRdb to the early 2020s). At the level of the whole study: Samples from collaborators originated in the United States, Italy and Spain and spanned both the acute and convalescent phases of COVID-19. The material from the prospective study consisted of cDNA or gDNA derived from T cells, B-cell-depleted T cells, or PBMCs. The dataset comprised deeply sampled blood TCRbeta repertoires from subjects exposed to, actively infected with, or recovered from COVID-19. The repertoires were released in a freely available public database meant as a resource for research on the immune response to SARS-CoV-2. Samples were obtained from the ongoing ImmuneRACE study (first 160 participants) and from approximately 1,200 subjects provided by 6 global collaborators. Nearly every sample came with metadata listing a de-identified subject ID, COVID-19 status, age in years and sex. Where available, HLA class I and class II types were obtained from metadata supplied by the sample provider rather than from assay-based typing. General findings and caveats noted by the study authors: Clinical and demographic metadata were provided uncurated, with the amount varying by source and participant.

Collaborating institutions collected whole blood in K2EDTA tubes following their own protocols. For TCRbeta analysis, collaborator samples were shipped as frozen whole blood, as isolated PBMCs, or as DNA extracted from either sample type. The sequence was collected from a middle-aged woman with acute or convalescent COVID-19. The specimen was peripheral blood.

The nucleotide sequence reads as follows: TGCGCCAGCAGCCAAGACCATCGGGGGGCGGATACGCAGTATTTT. It translates to CASSQDHRGADTQYF. The chain employs TRBV4-1 and TRBJ2-3; TRBD2 is a possible D gene, resting on 7 matching bases. According to the germline V gene, CDR1 reads MGHRA and CDR2 reads YSYEKL. Counted from cysteine to phenylalanine, this CDR3 has 15 amino acids. Of all the DNA, just the CDR3 is kept, 45 bases in frame from base 1. Cut back by 0 bases and 6 bases, the V and J ends lie 13 bases apart.